This TCR beta chain emerged from a study of T cell responses to AZD1222 COVID-19 vaccine. Clones were read by immunoSEQ multiplex PCR, and TCRdb kept only the in-frame ones, dropping some. The sample consists of roughly 150,000 clones, about nine tenths of them appearing once. Trimming shortened V by 1 base and J by 2 bases, and 3 bases separated the two germline ends. CDR3 length equals 12 residues. The germline V gene encodes CDR1 GTSNPN and CDR2 SVGIG (reference sequence). The sequence came from an adult in good health. This chain links TRBV30 with TRBJ1-5; D unclear. Sequencing was performed on peripheral blood, taken on day 0 of AZD1222 vaccination. This chain's CDR3 is CAWSGRNQPQHF. In DNA, the CDR3 is TGTGCCTGGAGTGGTCGCAATCAGCCCCAGCATTTT. The full variable domain, its missing parts supplied by reference TRBV30 and TRBJ1-5, is SQTIHQWPATLVQPVGSPLSLECTVEGTSNPNLYWYRQAAGRGLQLLFYSVGIGQISSEVPQNLSASRPQDRQFILSSKKLLLSDSGFYLCAWSGRNQPQHFGDGTRLSIL.